The 10 T cell receptor beta chains listed next were all sequenced from one sample in a study of prognosis after radiotherapy for stage I lung cancer. Using two-round multiplex PCR, the authors amplified TCR beta CDR3 from genomic DNA. Every TRBV and TRBJ gene had its own specific primer in first-round PCR. TCRdb re-called the multiplex PCR reads with MiXCR, one entry per CDR3 protein. The sample consists of 17,000 or so distinct CDR3 sequences, over 25% of them appearing once. The sequencing here drew on PBMCs, taken before or after stereotactic body radiation therapy (not recorded which). These receptors were taken from a donor at least 50 years old with non-small cell lung cancer.

In regard to this clonotype: An end of the junction does not agree with germline; a read error may underlie this. The chain links TRBV20-1 to TRBJ2-2; no clear D. This CDR3 contains 13 residues. Germline CDR1 reads DFQATT; CDR2 reads SNEGSKA (reference sequence). CDR3 DNA: TGCAGTGATAGAGATATCCCCAACGGGGAGCTGTTTTTT. Translating it yields CSDRDIPNGELFF.

This clonotype was found many times. CDR3 nucleotides: TGCGCCAGCAGCCAGACAGACTACGAGCAGTACTTC. This translates into CASSQTDYEQYF. This chain joins TRBV5-1 and TRBJ2-7; the D gene is possibly TRBD1 (5 bases). V was shortened by 4 bases and J by 3 bases, with 8 bases between the two germline ends. This CDR3 comprises 12 residues. Germline V gene data show CDR1 as SGHRS and CDR2 as YFSETQ.

Worth noting for this clonotype: This could be a read error, since a much larger clone is one nucleotide away. This chain connects TRBV28 to TRBJ2-5; 12 nucleotides agree with TRBD1. The CDR3 runs 16 residues. From germline, CDR1 is MDHEN and CDR2 SYDVKM. CDR3 sequence reads: CASSSRDRGPQESQYF. The CDR3 nucleotides are TGTGCCAGCAGTTCCCGGGACAGGGGGCCCCAAGAGTCCCAGTACTTC.

Turning to this clonotype: This likely reflects a read error, since a far larger clone is one base away. V usage is TRBV6-8 and J usage is TRBJ1-5; D uncertain. The CDR3 has 13 residues. Trimming left V 4 bases short and J 3 bases short, with 7 bases between. The germline V gene encodes CDR1 MNHGY and CDR2 SAAAGT. CDR3 DNA: TGTGCCAGCAGTTTGGGCGTCAATCAGCCCCAGCATTTT. Translation gives CASSLGVNQPQHF.

This clonotype has only a few counts. This is likely an artifact of a read error, given a far larger clone one base away. This is likely a read error, given that the CDR3 carries no conserved phenylalanine or tryptophan at its end. This sequence joins TRBV6-4 and TRBJ1-2; D is perhaps TRBD1 (5 bases). V lost 3 bases, J lost 8 bases, and 16 bases lay in between. CDR1 and CDR2 (germline): MRHNA, SNTAGT. The CDR3 runs to 14 residues. The CDR3 region is CASSDTTDSRGYTS. The CDR3, as DNA: TGTGCCAGCAGTGATACGACAGATTCGAGGGGCTACACCTCC.

The chain couples TRBV28 to TRBJ2-1, with unresolved D. V gave up 4 bases and J gave up 13 bases, with 11 bases separating them. In germline, CDR1 is MDHEN, CDR2 SYDVKM. This CDR3 has 11 amino acids. DNA of the CDR3: TGTGCCAGCAGTTATTTCAATTATCAGTTCTTC. Translating gives CASSYFNYQFF.

The sample holds a few counts of this clonotype. A much larger clonotype is one base distant, so this may be a read error. The rearrangement joins TRBV6-1 to TRBJ2-2, with D maybe TRBD1 (6 bases). Per germline, CDR1 MNHNS and CDR2 SASEGT. CDR3 length: 15 residues. CDR3 nucleotide sequence: TGTGCCAGCAGTCACAGGGCGCGTAACACCTGGGAGCTGTTTTTT. Protein product: CASSHRARNTWELFF.

This clonotype was picked up a small number of times. It is likely a read error: a sequence one base away is far more abundant. The chain carries TRBV11-1 and TRBJ2-4; TRBD2 agrees at 11 bases. The CDR3 loop spans 16 amino acids. Germline CDR1 SGHAT, CDR2 FQDESV (reference sequence). The CDR3: CASSLGASGRFNERFF. CDR3 coding DNA: TGTGCCAGCAGCTTAGGTGCTAGCGGGAGGTTCAATGAGCGGTTCTTC.

This clonotype was counted at least ten times. The chain is built from TRBV6-9 and TRBJ1-2; D gene unclear. With 4 bases removed from V and 4 bases from J, the gap between germline ends came to 16 bases. The CDR3 length is 15 residues. Germline loops: CDR1 MNHGY, CDR2 SVAAGI. CDR3 region: CASSSTAAASYGYTF. The CDR3 nucleotides read TGTGCCAGCAGTTCGACGGCGGCTGCTTCCTATGGCTACACCTTC.

Turning to this clonotype: A far larger clone is off by one base, so a read error is likely. This chain connects TRBV6-2 or TRBV6-3 to TRBJ1-1; no definite D call. Germline CDR1 reads MNHEY; CDR2 reads SVGEGT. V was pared by 5 bases and J by 0 bases, with 16 bases between. CDR3 length: 16 amino acids. The CDR3 DNA follows: TGTGCCAGCAGTGACATCAGGAGCCTACTGAACACTGAAGCTTTCTTT. Amino acids: CASSDIRSLLNTEAFF.